The next 16 T cell receptor beta chains were all read from a single sample in a study of T-cell reconstitution after alpha-beta-depleted transplantation in children (dated by TCRdb to about 2016). The method was PCR. Sequencing relied on an Illumina HiSeq 2500. TCR library preparation used molecular barcoding, with unique molecular identifiers applied to normalize quantification of the TCRbeta repertoire. TCRdb cleaned the public reads at Q25 with fastp, built clones with MiXCR and kept in-frame beta chains. Identical CDR3 protein sequences are pooled into one entry, listed with their most common genes and DNA. The sample table records approximately 350,000 distinct CDR3 sequences; about 9.3% of these occur just once. The top ten hold more than 2% of the sample. Sequencing used PBMCs from the stem cell graft donor, obtained from the stem cell graft. The receptors were sampled from a human donor who donated a stem cell graft to a child with acute lymphoblastic leukemia.

This clonotype has ten or more counts. The chain combines TRBV5-1 with TRBJ1-2, with D possibly matching TRBD1 (5 bases). Germline V gene data show CDR1 as SGHRS and CDR2 as YFSETQ. There are 14 residues in the CDR3. V was pared by 4 bases and J by 5 bases, with 15 bases between. Here the CDR3 reads CASSPGAGPYGYTF. CDR3 bases: TGCGCCAGCAGCCCCGGTGCAGGGCCGTATGGCTACACCTTC.

This chain uses TRBV20-1 with TRBJ2-1; tentatively, D is TRBD2 (7 bases). The germline V and J ends were trimmed by 2 bases and 7 bases, with 27 bases remaining between them. Per germline, CDR1 DFQATT and CDR2 SNEGSKA (reference sequence). The CDR3 covers 18 residues. Written as DNA, the CDR3 is TGCAGTGCTAGAAAAAAACTAGGGGGAGGGATAAATTCGAATGAGCAGTTCTTC. Translation: CSARKKLGGGINSNEQFF.

This clonotype was seen more than once but under ten times. This chain links TRBV5-1 with TRBJ1-2; 9 nucleotides agree with TRBD1. The CDR3 runs to 17 residues. The germline V gene has CDR1 SGHRS and CDR2 YFSETQ. V lost 3 bases to trimming and J lost 2 bases; unmatched junction nucleotides: 11. CDR3 sequence (DNA): TGCGCCAGCAGCTCCGGGGACAGGGAGTCGATAAACTATGGCTACACCTTC. It encodes CASSSGDRESINYGYTF.

This clonotype was seen many times. The J gene is TRBJ2-1, the V gene TRBV12-3 or TRBV12-4; 10 bases are a match to TRBD2. The trim removed 6 bases at V and 5 bases at J, leaving 7 bases unmatched. CDR3 length: 15 amino acids. The CDR3: CASSPTSGANNEQFF. The DNA of the CDR3 is TGTGCCAGCAGCCCAACTAGCGGGGCGAACAATGAGCAGTTCTTC.

The sample holds a few counts of this clonotype. The genes are TRBV5-1 and TRBJ2-2, with D uncertain. V dropped 4 bases and J dropped 14 bases, with 21 bases sitting between them. There are 14 residues in the CDR3. CDR1 is SGHRS, CDR2 YFSETQ, per germline. The CDR3 nucleotides are TGCGCCAGCAGCAGAATATTGGGCCCCGGGCACCTGTTTTTT. Protein: CASSRILGPGHLFF.

J is TRBJ1-3 and V is TRBV7-2; a weak D match, TRBD1 (6 bases). The CDR3 sequence is 15 residues long. V shed 8 bases and J shed 8 bases, with 22 bases lying between them. Germline loops: CDR1 SGHTA, CDR2 FQGNSA. The CDR3 is CASAGAWGAKDTIYF. CDR3 coding DNA: TGTGCCAGCGCCGGAGCTTGGGGGGCGAAGGACACCATATATTTT.

This clonotype appeared a few times. The chain recombines TRBV7-9 with TRBJ1-1, with D perhaps TRBD1 (6 bases). Trimming removed 7 bases from V and 6 bases from J, with 15 bases in between. The V gene's germline CDR1 is SEHNR and CDR2 FQNEAQ (reference sequence). The CDR3 is 13 amino acids. CDR3 sequence reads: CASNKLGGPEAFF. CDR3 coding DNA: TGTGCCAGCAACAAATTGGGGGGGCCTGAAGCTTTCTTT. Full variable domain (missing parts from reference TRBV7-9 and TRBJ1-1): DTGVSQNPRHKITKRGQNVTFRCDPISEHNRLYWYRQTLGQGPEFLTYFQNEAQLEKSRLLSDRFSAERPKGSFSTLEIQRTEQGDSAMYLCASNKLGGPEAFFGQGTRLTVV.

This CDR3 is CSAAGTDTQYF. The CDR3 region has the DNA TGCAGCGCTGCCGGCACAGATACGCAGTATTTT. The chain is built from TRBV29-1 and TRBJ2-3; D is undetermined. Trimming removed 7 bases from V and 1 base from J, with 6 bases in between. The CDR3 totals 11 residues. Germline assignment: CDR1 SQVTM and CDR2 ANQGSEA.

This clonotype was recorded at least ten times. The chain is built from TRBV7-9 and TRBJ2-2; TRBD2 matches 10 bases. CDR1 and CDR2 (germline): SEHNR, FQNEAQ (reference sequence). V lost 6 bases to trimming and J lost 4 bases; unmatched junction nucleotides: 5. This CDR3 is built from 15 residues. CDR3 in DNA: TGTGCCAGCAGTCAAGGACTAGCGGTCACCGGGGAGCTGTTTTTT. It translates to CASSQGLAVTGELFF.

The V call is TRBV4-2, the J call TRBJ2-2; perhaps TRBD1 as D (5 bases). Trimming took off 0 bases at V and 5 bases at J, with 19 bases between the two ends. The CDR3 extends over 18 amino acids. The germline CDR1 and CDR2 sequences are LGHNA and YNFKEQ. This CDR3 reads CASSQEYGGALRTGELFF. Written as DNA, the CDR3 is TGTGCCAGCAGCCAAGAGTATGGTGGGGCGCTGAGGACCGGGGAGCTGTTTTTT.

In its sample, this clonotype was seen many times. This chain links TRBV5-5 with TRBJ2-5; 8 positions agree with TRBD1. The CDR3 contains 16 residues. Germline lookup yields CDR1 SGHKS and CDR2 YYEKEE (reference sequence). Germline trimming cut 3 bases from V and 1 base from J; bases unmatched to any gene: 8. The CDR3 sequence: CASSSSLRGLQETQYF. The CDR3 coding sequence is TGTGCCAGCAGCTCCAGCCTCAGGGGGCTCCAAGAGACCCAGTACTTC. Full variable domain (outside the CDR3, taken from reference TRBV5-5 and TRBJ2-5): DAGVTQSPTHLIKTRGQQVTLRCSPISGHKSVSWYQQVLGQGPQFIFQYYEKEERGRGNFPDRFSARQFPNYSSELNVNALLLGDSALYLCASSSSLRGLQETQYFGPGTRLLVL.

The DNA of the CDR3 is TGCGCCAGCAGCCAAGACGGGGGGGGGCTCTACAATGAGCAGTTCTTC. Translation: CASSQDGGGLYNEQFF. The rearrangement uses TRBV4-1 and TRBJ2-1; TRBD2 matches at 8 bases. This CDR3 region has 16 residues. V trimming: 0 bases; J trimming: 3 bases; junction bases outside the gene matches: 4. Germline V gives CDR1 MGHRA, CDR2 YSYEKL.

In its sample, this clonotype was seen a few times. J is TRBJ2-7 and V is TRBV4-2; TRBD2 matches 9 bases. The CDR3 is 16 amino acids. Germline assignment: CDR1 LGHNA and CDR2 YNFKEQ. V lost 0 bases to trimming and J lost 5 bases; unmatched junction nucleotides: 8. The CDR3 bases are TGTGCCAGCAGCCAAGATTGGGGAATAGCGGGAGACGAGCAGTACTTC. As protein: CASSQDWGIAGDEQYF.

This rearrangement joins TRBV29-1 to TRBJ2-7, with D maybe TRBD1 (6 bases). The CDR3 runs to 12 residues. Trimming cost V 6 bases and J 2 bases, with 11 bases left between them. Germline CDR1 reads SQVTM; CDR2 reads ANQGSEA. The CDR3 here is CSVVTGTYEQYF. The CDR3 DNA sequence: TGCAGCGTAGTAACAGGGACCTACGAGCAGTACTTC.

This clonotype was detected only a few times. This sequence joins TRBV5-1 and TRBJ2-1, with D uncertain. Per the germline V gene, CDR1 is SGHRS and CDR2 is YFSETQ. The CDR3 extends over 17 amino acids. V shed 0 bases and J shed 4 bases, with 17 bases lying between them. CDR3 amino acids: CASSLAIWADLYNEQFF. For the CDR3, the DNA is TGCGCCAGCAGCTTGGCTATTTGGGCAGATCTATACAATGAGCAGTTCTTC.

This clonotype appeared a few times. The chain joins TRBV28 to TRBJ2-7; 9 bases are a match to TRBD2. Trimming at V came to 4 bases and at J to 6 bases, leaving 10 bases not matched to a gene. The germline CDR1 and CDR2 sequences are MDHEN and SYDVKM. The length of the CDR3 is 15 residues. CDR3 nucleotides: TGTGCCAGCAGTTCACATAGCGGGAGATATCGCGAGCAGTACTTC. Translated: CASSSHSGRYREQYF.